The 16 T cell receptor beta chains reported below all come from one sample, sequenced in a study of cytomegalovirus exposure and HLA in healthy donors. Measured with immunoSEQ multiplex PCR; TCRdb has only the in-frame clones, and not every one. In the table there are 200,000 to 250,000 clones, about nine tenths of which are singletons. Material: PBMCs. These receptors were collected from a woman between 18 and 29 years old in good health and CMV-seropositive.

The J gene is TRBJ1-1, the V gene TRBV6-5; no clear D. The CDR3 is 14 amino acids. In germline, CDR1 is MNHEY, CDR2 SVGAGI. Deletions cut 5 bases from V and 0 bases from J, with 10 bases between. CDR3 DNA sequence: TGTGCCAGCAGTGTTAAACACCTGAACACTGAAGCTTTCTTT. Translating it yields CASSVKHLNTEAFF.

This chain links TRBV6-1 with TRBJ1-5; D perhaps matches TRBD1 (5 bases). V lost 1 base and J 6 bases, leaving 10 bases between the germline ends. Germline lookup yields CDR1 MNHNS and CDR2 SASEGT. This CDR3 comprises 14 residues. The CDR3 here is CASSEGLTGQPQHF. DNA for the CDR3: TGTGCCAGCAGTGAAGGATTAACAGGTCAGCCCCAGCATTTT.

The V and J genes are TRBV14 and TRBJ2-7; 12 nucleotides align to TRBD1. The germline V gene encodes CDR1 SGHDN and CDR2 FVKESK. The CDR3 is made up of 19 amino acids. Trimming at V came to 4 bases and at J to 5 bases, leaving 18 bases not matched to a gene. This CDR3 reads CASSPGQGALYVASDEQYF. Written as DNA, the CDR3 is TGTGCCAGCAGCCCGGGACAGGGGGCCCTATACGTGGCTTCAGACGAGCAGTACTTC.

The chain is built from TRBV30 and TRBJ2-5; tentatively, D is TRBD2 (6 bases). Germline V CDR1 and CDR2: GTSNPN, SVGIG (reference sequence). CDR3 length equals 13 residues. The V end was cut by 3 bases, the J end by 5 bases, with 13 bases between. CDR3 DNA sequence: TGTGCCTGGAGAGCGCCGGGGAGGGAGACCCAGTACTTC. It yields the protein CAWRAPGRETQYF.

The chain employs TRBV10-3 and TRBJ1-2, with D perhaps TRBD1 (5 bases). The V gene's germline CDR1 is ENHRY and CDR2 SYGVKD. V gave up 2 bases and J gave up 6 bases, with 10 bases separating them. This CDR3 is built from 13 residues. CDR3: CAISENRFHGYTF. CDR3 bases: TGTGCCATCAGTGAGAACAGGTTCCATGGCTACACCTTC.

The chain carries TRBV5-1 and TRBJ2-1; 12 nucleotides agree with TRBD2. The V segment lost 2 bases and the J segment 7 bases; nucleotides outside the gene matches: 4. In germline, CDR1 is SGHRS, CDR2 YFSETQ. The CDR3 totals 15 residues. In DNA, the CDR3 is TGCGCCAGCAGCTTACGGACTAGCGGGATAAATGAGCAGTTCTTC. This encodes CASSLRTSGINEQFF.

CDR3 amino acids: CASSERTGGWGEQYF. DNA for the CDR3: TGCGCCAGCAGTGAGCGGACAGGGGGTTGGGGTGAGCAGTACTTC. The chain carries TRBV10-1 and TRBJ2-7; 10 bases map to TRBD1. CDR3 size: 15 residues. With 2 bases clipped from V and 7 bases from J, the junction kept 8 bases outside the gene matches. In germline, CDR1 is WNHNN, CDR2 SYGVQD (reference sequence).

The rearrangement joins TRBV4-1 to TRBJ1-2; D is perhaps TRBD1 (6 bases). Germline CDR1 is MGHRA and CDR2 is YSYEKL. The CDR3 is 14 residues long. The ends were cut back, 2 bases at V and 4 bases at J, with 11 bases in the middle. The CDR3 loop is CASSQSTGTYGYTF. As DNA, the CDR3 is TGCGCCAGCAGCCAATCGACAGGAACCTATGGCTACACCTTC.

The chain is built from TRBV19 and TRBJ2-2; 11 nucleotides line up with TRBD2. J gave up 4 bases and V 2 bases, and 9 bases lay outside the gene matches. The CDR3 contains 18 residues. Per the germline V gene, CDR1 is LNHDA and CDR2 is SQIVND (reference sequence). CDR3 coding DNA: TGTGCCAGTAGTATACCTAGCGGGAGGCTTCGGATCACCGGGGAGCTGTTTTTT. Encoded protein: CASSIPSGRLRITGELFF.

The chain couples TRBV27 to TRBJ1-2; the match to TRBD1 covers 8 bases. Germline V gene data show CDR1 as MNHEY and CDR2 as SMNVEV (reference sequence). The CDR3 covers 17 residues. With V trimmed by 3 bases and J by 2 bases, 11 bases remained unmatched. The CDR3 sequence is CASSFFPPRQGNYGYTF. The CDR3 DNA reads TGTGCCAGCAGTTTTTTTCCCCCGAGACAGGGGAACTATGGCTACACCTTC.

The rearrangement joins TRBV19 to TRBJ2-3; TRBD1 aligns across 9 bases. Germline V lookup: CDR1 LNHDA, CDR2 SQIVND (reference sequence). The CDR3 spans 17 residues. Unmatched junction bases numbered 9, after V lost 5 bases and J lost 0 bases. As DNA, the CDR3 is TGTGCCAGTAGTCCGCCCAGGACAGGGGCAAGCACAGATACGCAGTATTTT. This gives the protein CASSPPRTGASTDTQYF.

The gene calls are TRBV19 and TRBJ2-1; tentative D call: TRBD2 (5 bases). V was clipped by 6 bases and J by 7 bases, with 10 bases between them. CDR3 length equals 12 residues. Germline CDR1 is LNHDA and CDR2 is SQIVND (reference sequence). The CDR3 loop is CASRDFLNEQFF. The CDR3 DNA reads TGTGCCAGTAGGGACTTCCTAAATGAGCAGTTCTTC.

CDR3 loop: CASSPILGTGWNEQFF. The CDR3, as DNA: TGTGCCAGCAGCCCCATCCTCGGGACAGGGTGGAATGAGCAGTTCTTC. The chain joins TRBV27 to TRBJ2-1; TRBD1 agrees at 9 bases. The V gene's germline CDR1 is MNHEY and CDR2 SMNVEV (reference sequence). V was pared by 6 bases and J by 7 bases, with 13 bases of the junction left unmatched. This CDR3 contains 16 residues.

This clone was seen only once. The chain combines TRBV28 with TRBJ2-7; D is perhaps TRBD1 (6 bases). The V and J ends lost 5 bases and 0 bases respectively, with 11 bases between them. This CDR3 spans 14 amino acids. Looked up from germline, CDR1 is MDHEN and CDR2 is SYDVKM. The DNA of the CDR3 is TGTGCCAGCAGTGTGACAGGCCGCTCCTACGAGCAGTACTTC. This gives the protein CASSVTGRSYEQYF.

The rearrangement joins TRBV5-8 to TRBJ1-1; TRBD1 might be the D (5 bases). CDR3 size: 14 residues. The V gene lost 4 bases and the J gene lost 6 bases, with 16 bases spanning the gap. CDR1 is SGHTS, CDR2 YDEGEE, per germline. CDR3 amino acids: CASSTGGWGAEAFF. In DNA, the CDR3 is TGTGCCAGCAGCACGGGGGGTTGGGGAGCTGAAGCTTTCTTT.

This clone was seen once. This chain links TRBV6-1 with TRBJ2-3; possible D gene TRBD2, 5 bases. Trimming cost V 1 base and J 1 base, with 15 bases left between them. Germline assignment: CDR1 MNHNS and CDR2 SASEGT. The CDR3 length is 17 residues. CDR3 DNA sequence: TGTGCCAGCAGTGAAGAGGTATGGGTGAGGGGCACAGATACGCAGTATTTT. Protein sequence: CASSEEVWVRGTDTQYF.